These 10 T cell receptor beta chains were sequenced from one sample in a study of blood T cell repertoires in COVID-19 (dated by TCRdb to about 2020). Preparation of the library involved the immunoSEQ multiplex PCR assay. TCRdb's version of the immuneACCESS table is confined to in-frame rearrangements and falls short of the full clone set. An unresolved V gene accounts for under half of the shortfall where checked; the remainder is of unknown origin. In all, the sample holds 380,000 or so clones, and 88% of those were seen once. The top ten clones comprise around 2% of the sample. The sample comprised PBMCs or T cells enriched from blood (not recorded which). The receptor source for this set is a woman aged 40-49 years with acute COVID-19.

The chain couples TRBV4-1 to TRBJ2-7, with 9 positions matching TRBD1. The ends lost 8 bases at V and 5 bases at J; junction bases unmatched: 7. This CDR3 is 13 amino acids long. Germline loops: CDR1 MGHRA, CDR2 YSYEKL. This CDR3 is CASSWTGEDEQYF. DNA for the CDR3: TGCGCCAGCTCATGGACAGGGGAAGACGAGCAGTACTTC.

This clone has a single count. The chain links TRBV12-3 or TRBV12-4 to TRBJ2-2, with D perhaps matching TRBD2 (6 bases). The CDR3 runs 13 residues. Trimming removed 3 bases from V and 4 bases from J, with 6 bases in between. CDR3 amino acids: CASSFSGTGELFF. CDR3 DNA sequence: TGTGCCAGCAGTTTTAGCGGCACCGGGGAGCTGTTTTTT.

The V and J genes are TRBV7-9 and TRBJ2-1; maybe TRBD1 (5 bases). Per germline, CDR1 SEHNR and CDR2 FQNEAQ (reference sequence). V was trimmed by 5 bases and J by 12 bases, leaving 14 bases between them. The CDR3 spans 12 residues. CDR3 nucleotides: TGTGCCAGCAGCGGCCACACAGGCGGGCAGTTCTTC. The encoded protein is CASSGHTGGQFF.

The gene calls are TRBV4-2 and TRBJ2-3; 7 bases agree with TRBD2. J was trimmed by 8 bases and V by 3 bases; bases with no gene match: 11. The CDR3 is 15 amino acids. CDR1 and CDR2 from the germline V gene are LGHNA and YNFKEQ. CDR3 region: CASSQGGGLPPTQYF. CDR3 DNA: TGTGCCAGCAGCCAGGGGGGGGGACTCCCTCCTACGCAGTATTTT.

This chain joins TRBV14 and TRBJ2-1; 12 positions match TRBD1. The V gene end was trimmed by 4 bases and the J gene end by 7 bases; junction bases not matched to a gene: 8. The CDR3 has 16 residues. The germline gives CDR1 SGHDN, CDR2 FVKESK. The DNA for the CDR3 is TGTGCCAGCAGCCCAACCGGGACAGGGGGCAGGAATGAGCAGTTCTTC. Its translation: CASSPTGTGGRNEQFF.

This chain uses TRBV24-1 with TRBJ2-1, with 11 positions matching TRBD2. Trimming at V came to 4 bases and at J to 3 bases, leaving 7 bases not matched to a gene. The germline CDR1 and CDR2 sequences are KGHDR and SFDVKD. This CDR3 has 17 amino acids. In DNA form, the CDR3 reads TGTGCCACCAGTGACCATAGCGGGGGGGCCGGCTACAATGAGCAGTTCTTC. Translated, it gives CATSDHSGGAGYNEQFF.

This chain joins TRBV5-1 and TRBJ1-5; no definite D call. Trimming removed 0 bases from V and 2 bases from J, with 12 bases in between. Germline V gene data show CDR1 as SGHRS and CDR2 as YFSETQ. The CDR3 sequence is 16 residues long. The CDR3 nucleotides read TGCGCCAGCAGCTTGGGAGACACCTATGGCAATCAGCCCCAGCATTTT. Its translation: CASSLGDTYGNQPQHF.

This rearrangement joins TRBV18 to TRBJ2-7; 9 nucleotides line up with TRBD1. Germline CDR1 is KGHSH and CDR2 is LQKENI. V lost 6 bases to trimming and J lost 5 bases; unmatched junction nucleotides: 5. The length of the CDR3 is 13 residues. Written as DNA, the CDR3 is TGTGCCAGCTCCCGGGACAGGGCTGACGAGCAGTACTTC. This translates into CASSRDRADEQYF.

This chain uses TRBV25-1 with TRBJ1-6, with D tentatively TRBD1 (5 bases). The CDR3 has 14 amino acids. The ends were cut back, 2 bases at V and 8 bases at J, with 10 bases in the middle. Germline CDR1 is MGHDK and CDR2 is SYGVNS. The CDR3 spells CASSEQGPYSPLHF. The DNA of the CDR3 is TGTGCCAGCAGTGAACAGGGTCCTTATTCACCCCTCCACTTT.

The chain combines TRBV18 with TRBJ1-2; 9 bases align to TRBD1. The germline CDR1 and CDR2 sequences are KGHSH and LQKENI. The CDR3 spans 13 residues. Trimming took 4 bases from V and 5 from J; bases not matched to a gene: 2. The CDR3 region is CASSLDRGYGYTF. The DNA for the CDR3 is TGTGCCAGCTCACTCGACAGGGGGTATGGCTACACCTTC.